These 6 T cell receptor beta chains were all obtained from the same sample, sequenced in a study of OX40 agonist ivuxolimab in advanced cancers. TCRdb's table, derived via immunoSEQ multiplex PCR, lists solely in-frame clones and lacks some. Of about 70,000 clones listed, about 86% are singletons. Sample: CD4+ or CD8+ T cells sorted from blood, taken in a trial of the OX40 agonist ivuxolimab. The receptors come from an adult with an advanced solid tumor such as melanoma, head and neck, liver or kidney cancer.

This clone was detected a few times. Here the CDR3 DNA reads TGTGCCAGCAGTTTGTCCGGAACTAACTATGGCTACACCTTC. Encoded protein: CASSLSGTNYGYTF. This chain connects TRBV28 to TRBJ1-2; the D is unclear. CDR1 is MDHEN and CDR2 is SYDVKM in the germline V gene. The CDR3 extends over 14 amino acids. The germline V and J ends were trimmed by 3 bases and 0 bases, with 8 bases remaining between them.

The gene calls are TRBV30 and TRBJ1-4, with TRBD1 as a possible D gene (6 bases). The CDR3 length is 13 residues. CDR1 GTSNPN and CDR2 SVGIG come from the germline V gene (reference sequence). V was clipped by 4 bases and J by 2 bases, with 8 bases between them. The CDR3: CAWKDRTNEKLFF. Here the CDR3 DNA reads TGTGCCTGGAAAGACAGGACTAATGAAAAACTGTTTTTT. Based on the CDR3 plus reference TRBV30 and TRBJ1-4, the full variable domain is SQTIHQWPATLVQPVGSPLSLECTVEGTSNPNLYWYRQAAGRGLQLLFYSVGIGQISSEVPQNLSASRPQDRQFILSSKKLLLSDSGFYLCAWKDRTNEKLFFGSGTQLSVL.

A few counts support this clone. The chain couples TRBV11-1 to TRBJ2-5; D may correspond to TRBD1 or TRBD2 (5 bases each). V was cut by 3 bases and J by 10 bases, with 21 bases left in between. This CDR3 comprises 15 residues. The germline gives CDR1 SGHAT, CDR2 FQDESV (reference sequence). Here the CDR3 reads CASSFPGDQPGGQYF. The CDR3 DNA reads TGTGCCAGCAGCTTCCCCGGGGACCAACCTGGAGGCCAGTACTTC.

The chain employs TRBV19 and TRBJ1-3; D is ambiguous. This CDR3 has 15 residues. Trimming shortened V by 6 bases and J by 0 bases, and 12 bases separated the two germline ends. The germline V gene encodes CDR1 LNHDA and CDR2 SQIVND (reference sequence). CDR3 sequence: CASSFHSASGNTIYF. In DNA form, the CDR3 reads TGTGCCAGTAGCTTCCACAGCGCCTCTGGAAACACCATATATTTT.

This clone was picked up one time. The CDR3 region has the DNA TGTGCCAGCAGCTGGCAGGGTTACAATGAGCAGTTCTTC. Translation gives CASSWQGYNEQFF. V and J are TRBV7-3 and TRBJ2-1; D may be TRBD1 (5 bases). This CDR3 contains 13 residues. V lost 4 bases to trimming and J lost 4 bases, with 8 bases between them. Germline lookup yields CDR1 SGHTA and CDR2 FQGTGA.

The CDR3 region is CASSPTGADEQFF. Written as DNA, the CDR3 is TGTGCCAGCTCACCTACAGGGGCGGATGAGCAGTTCTTC. V gene TRBV18 combines with J gene TRBJ2-1; TRBD1 aligns across 7 bases. V shed 3 bases, J shed 8 bases, and the junction held 4 bases outside the gene matches. The CDR3 consists of 13 residues. Germline V gives CDR1 KGHSH, CDR2 LQKENI.